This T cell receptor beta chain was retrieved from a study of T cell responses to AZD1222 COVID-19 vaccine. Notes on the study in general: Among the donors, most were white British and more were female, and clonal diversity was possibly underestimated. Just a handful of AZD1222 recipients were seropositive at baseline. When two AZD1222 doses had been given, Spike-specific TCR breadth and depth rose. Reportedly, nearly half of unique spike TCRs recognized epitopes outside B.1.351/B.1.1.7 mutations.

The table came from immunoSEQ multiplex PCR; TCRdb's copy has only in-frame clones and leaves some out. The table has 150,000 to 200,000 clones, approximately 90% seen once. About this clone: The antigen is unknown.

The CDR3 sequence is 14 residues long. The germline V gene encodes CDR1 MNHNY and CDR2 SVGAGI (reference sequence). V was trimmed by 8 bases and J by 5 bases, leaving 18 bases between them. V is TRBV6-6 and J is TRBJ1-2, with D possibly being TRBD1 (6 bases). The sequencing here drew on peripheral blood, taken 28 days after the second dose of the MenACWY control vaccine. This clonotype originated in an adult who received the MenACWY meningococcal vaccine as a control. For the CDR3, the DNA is TGTGCCAGCTATGGGGGGCAATTCGCTTATGGCTACACCTTC. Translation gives CASYGGQFAYGYTF.